This entry is about one TCR beta chain. Its antigen is currently not known. Base qualities are not recorded, but no much larger clone differs from it by a single base. Using a constant-region primer and ProtoScript II reverse transcriptase, TCRbeta-specific cDNA was reverse-transcribed from about 460 ng total RNA. The TCRbeta libraries were prepared through three rounds of nested multiplex PCR following a slightly modified ARM-PCR procedure. The first two PCR rounds used multiplex TRBV1-TRBV30 forward primers with a Cbeta reverse primer, each for about 11 cycles. Sample barcodes and Illumina adapters were added in a final 25-cycle PCR using Deep VentR polymerase. Before sequencing, amplicons between 200 and 500 bp were purified from gel using a QIAquick gel extraction kit. TCRbeta amplicons were sequenced on an Illumina HiSeq 2500 with 250-bp paired-end reads. In the authors' own workflow: Trimmomatic v0.33 was used to quality-trim the reads, and FLASH v1.2.11 was used to merge paired reads so that full CDR3 sequences could be recovered. V, D and J germline segments were assigned to the rearranged TCRbeta sequences using MiGEC v1.2.1b. Clonotype statistics and Shannon-Wiener diversity indices were calculated with VDJtools v1.0.0. To cut down on sampling bias, every analysis after diversity analysis relied on just the 250 most abundant clonotypes from each sample. Clones were called with MiXCR by TCRdb after fastp trimmed the public reads at Q25, and only in-frame beta chains were retained. Rows are combined by CDR3 protein, so each entry shows the most common genes and DNA. These V and J calls are TCRdb output, not the study's own analysis. Present in this sample are some 180,000 distinct CDR3 sequences, over 45% of which were seen just once. The ten largest clones represent around 68% of the sample.

TRIzol reagent was used to extract blood RNA from unsorted whole blood, while the DNeasy Blood & Tissue kit provided the germline DNA. At the time of sampling, the patients had chronic HBV infection and had not received any treatment. Before surgery, about 4 milliliters of peripheral blood were collected into K2EDTA tubes. Trimming at the junction amounts to 4 bases on V and 2 bases on J, and the germline ends lie 14 bases apart. The germline V gene yields SQVTM for CDR1 and ANQGSEA for CDR2. The CDR3 measures 14 amino acids from cysteine to phenylalanine. The retained sequence is limited to the CDR3, 42 bases, with the frame set at the first base. The data belong to a study of tumor-infiltrating lymphocytes in primary liver carcinoma (dated by TCRdb to between 2016 and 2019). The study in broad terms: Between late 2015 and March 2016, 4 or 5 patients in China with histopathologically diagnosed primary liver carcinoma had their tumors surgically resected. The five patients, three men and two women aged 30 to 69 years, had hepatocellular carcinoma (four) or combined HCC and intrahepatic cholangiocarcinoma (one). The tumors of the five patients were staged as T1-T3 N0M0, with maximum diameters ranging from about 4.2 to 11 cm. Each sample produced roughly 3.65 to 7.5 million productive TCRbeta reads, and read depth showed no significant difference between tissue types. For each liver tumor, the study sampled five regions along with adjacent normal tissue and blood, and applied TCRbeta repertoire sequencing, expression microarrays and whole-exome sequencing. A total of roughly 35 specimens from 5 patients underwent TCRbeta repertoire sequencing, comprising about 25 tumor regions, 5 adjacent noncancerous liver tissues and 5 peripheral blood samples. High reproducibility was observed for the technical replicate repertoires, with mean shared-clone rates about 0.92 and correlation coefficients above 0.95.

Here is what the overall study found, with its caveats: Pairs of tumor regions showed greater repertoire overlap (mean around 36%) than tumor-adjacent pairs (17%) or tumor-blood pairs (around 15%), which is consistent with antigen-driven expansion. The study included only four or five patients, and the authors note findings should be validated in a larger study. Only the TCR beta chain was sequenced, which likely underestimates true repertoire diversity because unpaired alpha chains were not captured. The top 250 clones made up a significantly larger repertoire fraction in tumors than in blood (p = 0.039). Comparison of CD4+ and CD8+ T cell repertoires was precluded by the use of bulk unsorted samples.

This sequence was found in a man in his forties with primary liver carcinoma and hepatitis B virus infection. This chain joins TRBV29-1 to TRBJ1-2, with a tentative D gene TRBD1 over 5 matching bases. Source material: peripheral blood. The CDR3 protein sequence reads: CSVVLGRGNYGYTF. The DNA sequence is as follows: TGCAGCGTTGTTCTAGGAAGGGGAAACTATGGCTACACCTTC.